This TCR beta chain was captured by sequencing in a study of vaccination and CD4 T cells after COVID-19. General study findings and limits: The median number of SARS-CoV-2-reactive clonotypes increased from about 20 to 38, a change that did not reach significance. Spike mono-reactivity applied to 304 of 307 vaccine-specific clones detected in convalescent patients.

The treatment here: approximately nine-day PBMC culture with coronavirus spike peptide pools or control peptides (ViraFEST assay). Those CD4+ T cells from the unexposed donor predate the COVID-19 pandemic (2011-2018). Via ViraFEST, peptide pools expanded antigen-specific T cells before TCR sequencing. Half of the medium was exchanged for fresh IL-2 medium, first on day 3 and then on day 7. The Oncomine TCR Beta short-read assay sequenced DNA from cultured CD4+ T cells. TCRdb reprocessed the PCR reads via MiXCR and lists one record per CDR3 protein. The profile shows approximately 8,800 distinct CDR3 sequences, roughly 36% of them singletons. This clonotype has just a few counts. Its antigen is not known. V was shortened by 7 bases and J by 6 bases, with 25 bases between the two germline ends. CDR3 length: 17 residues.

The clonotype originates from a human donor in good health. The sample taken for sequencing was CD4+ T cells from blood, cultured in vitro. The rearrangement uses TRBV12-3 or TRBV12-4 and TRBJ1-5, with D maybe TRBD1 (5 bases). The CDR3 region has the DNA TGTGCCAGCAATAAACGGAGGGGATATACCTCGTTTCAGCCCCAGCATTTT. Protein: CASNKRRGYTSFQPQHF.